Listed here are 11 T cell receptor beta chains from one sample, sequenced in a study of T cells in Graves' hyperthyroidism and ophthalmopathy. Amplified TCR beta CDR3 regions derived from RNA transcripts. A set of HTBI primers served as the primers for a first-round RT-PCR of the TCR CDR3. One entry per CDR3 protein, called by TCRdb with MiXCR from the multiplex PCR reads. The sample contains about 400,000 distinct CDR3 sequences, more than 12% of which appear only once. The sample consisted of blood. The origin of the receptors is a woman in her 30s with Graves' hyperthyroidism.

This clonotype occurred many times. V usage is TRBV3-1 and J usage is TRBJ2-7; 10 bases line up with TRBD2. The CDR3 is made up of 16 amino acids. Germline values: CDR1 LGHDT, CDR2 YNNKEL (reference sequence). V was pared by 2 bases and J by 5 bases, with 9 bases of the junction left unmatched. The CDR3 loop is CASSQTGGSGRHEQYF. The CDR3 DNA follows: TGTGCCAGCAGCCAAACTGGGGGTAGCGGGAGGCACGAGCAGTACTTC.

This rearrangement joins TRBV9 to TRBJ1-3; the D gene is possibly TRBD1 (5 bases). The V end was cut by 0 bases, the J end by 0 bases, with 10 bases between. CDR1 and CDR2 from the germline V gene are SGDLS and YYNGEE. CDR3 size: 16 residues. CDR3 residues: CASSVATGTSGNTIYF. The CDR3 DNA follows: TGTGCCAGCAGCGTAGCCACCGGGACCTCTGGAAACACCATATATTTT.

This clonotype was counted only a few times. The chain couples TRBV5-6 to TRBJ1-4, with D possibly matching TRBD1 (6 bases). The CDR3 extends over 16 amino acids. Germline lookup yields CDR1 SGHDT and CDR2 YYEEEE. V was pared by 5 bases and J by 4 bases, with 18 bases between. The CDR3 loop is CASRRTGGGFNEKLFF. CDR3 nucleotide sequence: TGTGCCAGCAGGAGAACGGGGGGGGGCTTTAATGAAAAACTGTTTTTT.

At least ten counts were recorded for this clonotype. The CDR3 spells CATSDPTSGRRDTQYF. As DNA, the CDR3 is TGTGCCACCAGTGACCCAACTAGCGGGAGGCGAGATACGCAGTATTTT. The chain combines TRBV24-1 with TRBJ2-3, with 12 bases matching TRBD2. Germline CDR1 KGHDR, CDR2 SFDVKD. With V trimmed by 4 bases and J by 5 bases, 6 bases remained unmatched. The CDR3 is 16 amino acids.

The CDR3 loop reads CASSPYFSSGNTIYF. The CDR3 region has the DNA TGTGCCAGCAGCCCCTATTTTAGCTCTGGAAACACCATATATTTT. The chain couples TRBV7-2 to TRBJ1-3; the D is unclear. V shed 5 bases and J shed 0 bases, with 11 bases lying between them. The CDR3 sequence is 15 residues long. Germline CDR1 SGHTA, CDR2 FQGNSA.

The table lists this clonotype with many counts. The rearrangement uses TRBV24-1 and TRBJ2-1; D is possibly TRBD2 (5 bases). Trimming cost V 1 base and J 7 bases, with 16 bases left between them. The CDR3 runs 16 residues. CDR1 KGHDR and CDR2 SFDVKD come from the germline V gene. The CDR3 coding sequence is TGTGCCACCAGTGATTTCGGTTTTCGGGGTCGGAATGAGCAGTTCTTC. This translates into CATSDFGFRGRNEQFF.

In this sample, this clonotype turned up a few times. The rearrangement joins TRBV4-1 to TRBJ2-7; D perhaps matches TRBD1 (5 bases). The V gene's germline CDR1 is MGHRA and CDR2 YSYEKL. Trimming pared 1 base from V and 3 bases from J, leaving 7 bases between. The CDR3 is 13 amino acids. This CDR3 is CASSQGQIYEQYF. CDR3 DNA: TGCGCCAGCAGCCAAGGACAGATCTACGAGCAGTACTTC.

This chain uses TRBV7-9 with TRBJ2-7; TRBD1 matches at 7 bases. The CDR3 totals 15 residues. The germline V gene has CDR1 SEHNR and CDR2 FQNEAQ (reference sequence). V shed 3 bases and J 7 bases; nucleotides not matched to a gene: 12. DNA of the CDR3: TGTGCCAGCAGCTTGACAGGGAGTTCAGTAACAGAGCAGTACTTC. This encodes CASSLTGSSVTEQYF.

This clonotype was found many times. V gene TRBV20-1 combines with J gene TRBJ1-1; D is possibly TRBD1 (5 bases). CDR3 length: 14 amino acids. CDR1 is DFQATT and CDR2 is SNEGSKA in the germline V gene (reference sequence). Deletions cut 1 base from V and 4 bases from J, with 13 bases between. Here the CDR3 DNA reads TGCAGTGCTAGAGGGGGGGAAGGGGTCACTGAAGCTTTCTTT. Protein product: CSARGGEGVTEAFF.

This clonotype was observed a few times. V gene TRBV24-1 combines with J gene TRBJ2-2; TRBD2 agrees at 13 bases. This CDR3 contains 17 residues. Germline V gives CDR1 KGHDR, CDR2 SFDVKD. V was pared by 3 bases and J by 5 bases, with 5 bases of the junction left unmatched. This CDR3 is CATSDGGLAGVTGELFF. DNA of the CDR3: TGTGCCACCAGTGATGGAGGACTAGCGGGAGTAACCGGGGAGCTGTTTTTT.

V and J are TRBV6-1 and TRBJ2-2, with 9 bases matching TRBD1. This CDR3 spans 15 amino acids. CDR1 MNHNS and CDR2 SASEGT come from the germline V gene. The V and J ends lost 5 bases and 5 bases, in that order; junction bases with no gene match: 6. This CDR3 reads CASSTGQGDTGELFF. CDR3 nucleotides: TGTGCCAGCAGTACGGGACAGGGAGATACCGGGGAGCTGTTTTTT.